The rows below give T cell receptor beta chains drawn from one sample of a study of CD8+ T cells in alopecia areata. Data came from immunoSEQ multiplex PCR; TCRdb stores just in-frame clones and leaves some out. Seen here are roughly 210,000 clones, around two fifths observed once, and the top ten hold approximately 2.9%. The sequencing here drew on CD4+ T cells sorted from blood, taken at roughly week 36, from a patient treated with tofacitinib. The origin of the receptors is a human donor with alopecia areata. CDR3s include the opening cysteine and the closing phenylalanine or tryptophan. The order of the fields is V gene, D gene, J gene, clone size, CDR3 DNA, CDR3 protein. The D gene is left open where the match is weak. Not every row has a clone size; where given, it reads once, few, many or a size class.

>TRBV5-1|NA|TRBJ2-5|NA
TGCGCCAGCAGCTTGGGTGCCGAGCGGGTGACCCAGTACTTC
CASSLGAERVTQYF
>TRBV28|TRBD1|TRBJ1-1|NA
TGTGCCATCAGGGACAGCCACCTTGAAGCTTTCTTT
CAIRDSHLEAFF
>TRBV29-1|NA|TRBJ1-3|NA
TGCAGCGTTGGGGGCTCTGGAAACACCATATATTTT
CSVGGSGNTIYF
>TRBV29-1|NA|TRBJ1-1|NA
TGCAGCGTAGTAAGGTTTTACACTGAAGCTTTCTTT
CSVVRFYTEAFF
>TRBV6-1|NA|TRBJ2-4|few
TGTGCCAGGGACCGGGGCACAAAAAACATTCAGTACTTC
CARDRGTKNIQYF
>TRBV29-1|NA|TRBJ2-4|NA
TGCAGCGTTGGAATATTGGGTGACGAGAGAAATCAGTACTTC
CSVGILGDERNQYF
>TRBV5-1|TRBD2|TRBJ2-7|NA
TGCGCCAGCAGCTTGGGGCCAGCGGGAGAGTCCGAGCAGTACTTC
CASSLGPAGESEQYF
>TRBV28|NA|TRBJ1-5|NA
TGTGCCAGCAGTTTGGAGACAGTAAATCAGCCCCAGCATTTT
CASSLETVNQPQHF
>TRBV4-3|TRBD2|TRBJ2-6|NA
TGCGCCAGCAGCCGAGTAGCGGGAGACCTCTCTGGGGCCAACGTCCTGACTTTC
CASSRVAGDLSGANVLTF
>TRBV25-1|TRBD1|TRBJ2-7|few
TGTGCCAGCCGCATGACAGGGTTGAACGAGCAGTACTTC
CASRMTGLNEQYF
>TRBV5-1|NA|TRBJ1-3|few
TGCGCCAGCAGCTTGACAGCCACTAGCTCTGGAAACACCATATATTTT
CASSLTATSSGNTIYF
>TRBV30|NA|TRBJ1-5|NA
TGTGCCTGGAGTGTAGGGGGGACGGTTTGGGATCAGCCCCAGCATTTT
CAWSVGGTVWDQPQHF
>TRBV4-3|NA|TRBJ2-1|NA
TGCGCCAGCAGCTCAAGGGCTGGCCCGGCTTCCTACAATGAGCAGTTCTTC
CASSSRAGPASYNEQFF
>TRBV27|NA|TRBJ2-2|NA
TGTGCCAGCAGTTTATCCGGCGGGGAGCTGTTTTTT
CASSLSGGELFF
>TRBV2|NA|TRBJ2-7|NA
TGTGCCAGCGGTGCGCTGCGGGGCTCCTACGAGCAGTACTTC
CASGALRGSYEQYF
>TRBV9|NA|TRBJ2-5|NA
TGTGCCAGCAGCGTAGATTGGGGCGCAATAGAGACCCAGTACTTC
CASSVDWGAIETQYF
>TRBV30|NA|TRBJ1-1|NA
TGTGCCTGGAGTGCGGACACGTCCACTGAAGCTTTCTTT
CAWSADTSTEAFF
>TRBV7-3|NA|TRBJ2-2|few
TGTGCCAGCAGCTTAAACTCAGGCACCGGGGAGCTGTTTTTT
CASSLNSGTGELFF
>TRBV2|NA|TRBJ2-2|NA
TGTGCCGCGAGGGGCAGCACGAACACCGGGGAGCTGTTTTTT
CAARGSTNTGELFF
>TRBV9|TRBD2|TRBJ2-2|few
TGTGCCAGCAGTGCTGCCCTAGCGGGAGTTACCGGGGAGCTGTTTTTT
CASSAALAGVTGELFF
>TRBV7-6|NA|TRBJ2-5|many
TGTGCCAGCAGCTTGGGACGGGCCCAAGAGACCCAGTACTTC
CASSLGRAQETQYF
>TRBV5-1|NA|TRBJ2-5|NA
TGCGCCAGCAGCACCTTACAACAAGAGACCCAGTACTTC
CASSTLQQETQYF
>TRBV30|TRBD1|TRBJ1-4|NA
TGTGCCTGGAGTGCGGACAGGGGCGGGGAAAAACTGTTTTTT
CAWSADRGGEKLFF
>TRBV29-1|NA|TRBJ2-3|NA
TGCAGCGTTGGGAGCCATGTTGGCACAGATACGCAGTATTTT
CSVGSHVGTDTQYF
>TRBV29-1|NA|TRBJ1-1|few
TGCAGCGGAGGACAAATGAACACTGAAGCTTTCTTT
CSGGQMNTEAFF
>TRBV30|TRBD1|TRBJ1-2|NA
TGTGCCTCGGGACAGGGGGTTGCTGGCTACACCTTC
CASGQGVAGYTF
>TRBV29-1|TRBD2|TRBJ2-7|NA
TGCAGCGTATGGACTAGCGGGATTCACGAGCAGTACTTC
CSVWTSGIHEQYF
>TRBV15|NA|TRBJ1-2|NA
TGTGCCACCAGCATAGGAGGCTATGGCTACACCTTC
CATSIGGYGYTF
>TRBV18|NA|TRBJ1-1|NA
TGTGCCAGCTCACCGGTGGGGGTCGAGTATGGGGCTTTCTTT
CASSPVGVEYGAFF
>TRBV30|NA|TRBJ2-7|few
TGTGCCTGGATGGTGGGGTACGAGCAGTACTTC
CAWMVGYEQYF
>TRBV2|NA|TRBJ2-5|NA
TGTGCCAGCAGTAGAAACAGGGATGAGACCCAGTACTTC
CASSRNRDETQYF
>TRBV7-2|NA|TRBJ2-2|NA
TGTGCCAGCAGCTTAAAGGGGGCCGGGGAGCTGTTTTTT
CASSLKGAGELFF
>TRBV15|NA|TRBJ2-7|NA
TGTGCCACCAGCAGAGCGCGGGGCGAGCAGTACTTC
CATSRARGEQYF
>TRBV7-2|TRBD2|TRBJ2-7|NA
TGTGCCAGCAGCTTACGACCGGGACTAGCGGGATTTGAGCAGTACTTC
CASSLRPGLAGFEQYF
>TRBV30|NA|TRBJ1-4|NA
TGTGCCTGGAAACCCCCGGGACACTTTAATGAAAAACTGTTTTTT
CAWKPPGHFNEKLFF
>TRBV7-2|TRBD2|TRBJ2-7|NA
TGTGCCAGCAGCAGACAGACTAGCGGGAGAATCGTCTACGAGCAGTACTTC
CASSRQTSGRIVYEQYF
>TRBV9|NA|TRBJ2-7|NA
TGTGCCAGCAGTTTCCGGGACGTAGGCGGAATCGAGCAGTACTTC
CASSFRDVGGIEQYF
>TRBV2|TRBD2|TRBJ2-6|NA
TGTGCCAGCGGGAGGGCCTTCTCGAATGGGGCCAACGTCCTGACTTTC
CASGRAFSNGANVLTF
>TRBV29-1|NA|TRBJ1-4|NA
TGCAGCGTTGTATTGGCCCTTAATGAAAAACTGTTTTTT
CSVVLALNEKLFF
>TRBV30|NA|TRBJ1-5|few
TGTGCCTGGAGTTCAGGGATGGGCAATCAGCCCCAGCATTTT
CAWSSGMGNQPQHF
>TRBV5-6|TRBD2|TRBJ2-1|few
TGTGCCAGCAGCTTGGGGATGGGTAGCGGGAGGTATTCCTACAATGAGCAGTTCTTC
CASSLGMGSGRYSYNEQFF